The 22 T cell receptor beta chains presented below share a single source sample, sequenced in a study of T cell responses to AZD1222 COVID-19 vaccine. Sequencing used immunoSEQ multiplex PCR; TCRdb keeps in-frame clones, though not all of them. The table includes 55,000 to 85,000 clones, around 84% detected once. Sequencing was performed on peripheral blood, taken on day 0 of AZD1222 vaccination. The receptors come from an adult in good health.

The V gene is TRBV18, the J gene TRBJ1-1; D call uncertain. The CDR3 is 17 residues long. Germline V gene sequence: CDR1 KGHSH, CDR2 LQKENI. Trimming took 0 bases from V and 0 from J, leaving 14 bases between them. The CDR3, as DNA: TGTGCCAGCTCACCACCCGGGCCTCAGGCGTTGAACACTGAAGCTTTCTTT. It is translated as CASSPPGPQALNTEAFF.

CDR3 nucleotides: TGTGCCAGCATTGGACTAGCGGGGGGTGGCGGGGAGCTGTTTTTT. Protein sequence: CASIGLAGGGGELFF. This chain uses TRBV7-2 with TRBJ2-2, with TRBD2 matching over 14 bases. V was clipped by 7 bases and J by 7 bases; unmatched bases: 5. Germline V CDR1 and CDR2: SGHTA, FQGNSA. The CDR3 is made up of 15 amino acids.

The gene calls are TRBV27 and TRBJ1-1; no clear D gene. CDR1 is MNHEY and CDR2 is SMNVEV in the germline V gene (reference sequence). CDR3 length: 15 residues. The ends were cut back, 4 bases at V and 1 base at J, with 13 bases in the middle. The DNA of the CDR3 is TGTGCCAGCAGTTATCGAACGGGAGCGAACACTGAAGCTTTCTTT. As protein: CASSYRTGANTEAFF.

This clone counts as medium-sized (0.01 to 0.1%). The chain carries TRBV5-6 and TRBJ2-4, with D perhaps matching TRBD1 (5 bases). V was clipped by 0 bases and J by 7 bases, with 8 bases between them. Looked up from germline, CDR1 is SGHDT and CDR2 is YYEEEE. The CDR3 is made up of 13 amino acids. The CDR3 spells CASSLGQSNIQYF. In DNA form, the CDR3 reads TGTGCCAGCAGCTTGGGACAGAGCAACATTCAGTACTTC. Supplemented by reference TRBV5-6 and TRBJ2-4, the full variable domain reads DAGVTQSPTHLIKTRGQQVTLRCSPKSGHDTVSWYQQALGQGPQFIFQYYEEEERQRGNFPDRFSGHQFPNYSSELNVNALLLGDSALYLCASSLGQSNIQYFGAGTRLSVL.

This sequence joins TRBV19 and TRBJ1-3; possible D gene TRBD1, 6 bases. The V gene's germline CDR1 is LNHDA and CDR2 SQIVND (reference sequence). The CDR3 runs to 15 residues. The ends were cut back, 3 bases at V and 2 bases at J, with 11 bases in the middle. The CDR3 here is CASSIAGTPGNTIYF. CDR3 DNA sequence: TGTGCCAGTAGTATCGCCGGGACACCTGGAAACACCATATATTTT.

The chain carries TRBV6-2 or TRBV6-3 and TRBJ1-5; 7 bases line up with TRBD1. The germline V gene encodes CDR1 MNHEY and CDR2 SVGEGT. CDR3 length: 16 amino acids. V gave up 5 bases and J gave up 11 bases; unmatched junction bases: 18. CDR3 bases: TGTGCCAGCAGTGACCCCTATGGAACAGGGGCCCTGGCCCAGCATTTT. Its translation is CASSDPYGTGALAQHF.

With respect to this clone: The sample has other DNA sequences that encode this CDR3 too. The chain has TRBV5-1 and TRBJ1-4, with D possibly matching TRBD1 (5 bases). CDR3 length: 15 amino acids. Germline CDR1 and CDR2: SGHRS and YFSETQ. Trimming cost V 0 bases and J 4 bases, with 10 bases left between them. CDR3 nucleotide sequence: TGCGCCAGCAGCTTGGCCGTGGGGGGTAATGAAAAACTGTTTTTT. Translated: CASSLAVGGNEKLFF.

The CDR3 loop reads CASSSTGGFTGELFF. In DNA form, the CDR3 reads TGTGCCAGCAGCTCAACAGGGGGGTTCACCGGGGAGCTGTTTTTT. This sequence joins TRBV28 and TRBJ2-2; TRBD1 matches 8 bases. The CDR3 covers 15 residues. Germline V gene lookup returns CDR1 MDHEN and CDR2 SYDVKM. The V gene end was trimmed by 6 bases and the J gene end by 4 bases; junction bases not matched to a gene: 7.

V usage is TRBV6-5 and J usage is TRBJ2-3; 9 positions agree with TRBD2. The junction had 5 bases not matched to a gene; V was cut back by 4 bases and J by 3 bases. This CDR3 contains 15 residues. Germline V lookup: CDR1 MNHEY, CDR2 SVGAGI. CDR3 in amino acids: CASSSPAGGTDTQYF. The CDR3 DNA reads TGTGCCAGCAGTTCCCCAGCGGGGGGTACAGATACGCAGTATTTT.

The sample holds one count of this clone. V gene TRBV27 combines with J gene TRBJ1-3; unclear D gene. CDR3 size: 16 residues. CDR1 and CDR2 from the germline V gene are MNHEY and SMNVEV (reference sequence). Trimming stripped 0 bases from V and 0 bases from J, with 9 bases between. The CDR3 is CASSLSPGSSGNTIYF. In DNA, the CDR3 is TGTGCCAGCAGTTTATCCCCGGGAAGCTCTGGAAACACCATATATTTT.

The chain combines TRBV14 with TRBJ1-1, with unresolved D. There are 16 residues in the CDR3. Looked up from germline, CDR1 is SGHDN and CDR2 is FVKESK. V gave up 1 base and J gave up 1 base, with 13 bases separating them. Here the CDR3 reads CASSQASLRANTEAFF. CDR3 coding DNA: TGTGCCAGCAGCCAAGCTTCACTCCGAGCGAACACTGAAGCTTTCTTT.

CDR3 DNA: TGCGCCAGCAGCTCGGAGACAGGGGGCAGTGAAAAACTGTTTTTT. It codes for CASSSETGGSEKLFF. The chain joins TRBV5-1 to TRBJ1-4; 10 bases map to TRBD1. CDR1 SGHRS and CDR2 YFSETQ come from the germline V gene. The trim removed 3 bases at V and 7 bases at J, leaving 6 bases unmatched. This CDR3 is 15 amino acids long.

This chain's CDR3 is CASSRRNEKLFF. The CDR3, as DNA: TGTGCCAGCTCCCGGCGTAATGAAAAACTGTTTTTT. V gene TRBV18 combines with J gene TRBJ1-4; D remains ambiguous. Trimming removed 6 bases from V and 4 bases from J, with 6 bases in between. This CDR3 contains 12 residues. Germline V lookup: CDR1 KGHSH, CDR2 LQKENI.

Only one count was recorded for this clone. The chain employs TRBV5-1 and TRBJ2-1, with 7 bases matching TRBD1. V shed 4 bases and J 8 bases; nucleotides not matched to a gene: 3. Germline V CDR1 and CDR2: SGHRS, YFSETQ. CDR3 length: 12 amino acids. CDR3 region: CASSGDRDEQFF. Here the CDR3 DNA reads TGCGCCAGCAGCGGTGACAGGGATGAGCAGTTCTTC. The full variable domain, rest sourced from reference TRBV5-1 and TRBJ2-1, is KAGVTQTPRYLIKTRGQQVTLSCSPISGHRSVSWYQQTPGQGLQFLFEYFSETQRNKGNFPGRFSGRQFSNSRSEMNVSTLELGDSALYLCASSGDRDEQFFGPGTRLTVL.

The chain uses TRBV3-1 (or the pseudogene TRBV3-2) and TRBJ1-3; D is undetermined. V was shortened by 4 bases and J by 1 base, with 11 bases between the two germline ends. Germline V gives CDR1 LGHDT, CDR2 YNNKEL (reference sequence). This CDR3 contains 15 residues. The chain's CDR3 is CASSPISGSGNTIYF. CDR3 in DNA: TGTGCCAGCAGCCCCATCTCAGGATCTGGAAACACCATATATTTT.

V usage is TRBV7-2 and J usage is TRBJ2-3; 12 nucleotides agree with TRBD2. CDR3 size: 16 residues. The trim removed 3 bases at V and 7 bases at J, leaving 8 bases unmatched. CDR1 and CDR2 (germline): SGHTA, FQGNSA. The CDR3 region is CASSFQTSGGFNTQYF. CDR3 coding DNA: TGTGCCAGCAGCTTCCAGACTAGCGGGGGATTCAATACGCAGTATTTT. The full variable domain, completed using reference TRBV7-2 and TRBJ2-3, is GAGVSQSPSNKVTEKGKDVELRCDPISGHTALYWYRQSLGQGLEFLIYFQGNSAPDKSGLPSDRFSAERTGGSVSTLTIQRTQQEDSAVYLCASSFQTSGGFNTQYFGPGTRLTVL.

This chain links TRBV9 with TRBJ2-1; D is uncertain. Germline V CDR1 and CDR2: SGDLS, YYNGEE. This CDR3 is built from 12 residues. Trimming shortened V by 3 bases and J by 6 bases, and 7 bases separated the two germline ends. CDR3 DNA sequence: TGTGCCAGCAGCGCCACATTCAATGAGCAGTTCTTC. This encodes CASSATFNEQFF.

For the CDR3, the DNA is TGTGCCAGCGGTCATGGGGACAGGGGAACTGAAGCTTTCTTT. Its protein is CASGHGDRGTEAFF. The V gene is TRBV28, the J gene TRBJ1-1; TRBD1 matches at 10 bases. CDR1 MDHEN and CDR2 SYDVKM come from the germline V gene. J gave up 5 bases and V 8 bases, and 8 bases lay outside the gene matches. The length of the CDR3 is 14 residues. Together with reference TRBV28 and TRBJ1-1, the CDR3 gives the full variable domain: DVKVTQSSRYLVKRTGEKVFLECVQDMDHENMFWYRQDPGLGLRLIYFSYDVKMKEKGDIPEGYSVSREKKERFSLILESASTNQTSMYLCASGHGDRGTEAFFGQGTRLTVV.

This chain uses TRBV11-2 with TRBJ2-1; 8 positions match TRBD2. The CDR3 is 16 residues long. Germline CDR1 is SGHAT and CDR2 is FQNNGV. The trim removed 2 bases at V and 4 bases at J, leaving 7 bases unmatched. The CDR3 DNA reads as TGTGCCAGCAGCTTACTCTCCGGACTAGCTTACAATGAGCAGTTCTTC. It codes for CASSLLSGLAYNEQFF.

This clone showed up just once. The genes are TRBV18 and TRBJ1-1; D not certain. With 2 bases removed from V and 1 base from J, the gap between germline ends came to 17 bases. The CDR3 is made up of 17 amino acids. CDR1 and CDR2 from the germline V gene are KGHSH and LQKENI. As DNA, the CDR3 is TGTGCCAGCTCACCAACCGGCTATGGCAGAGGGAACACTGAAGCTTTCTTT. Protein product: CASSPTGYGRGNTEAFF.

The chain couples TRBV11-2 to TRBJ1-4, with D uncertain. CDR1 SGHAT and CDR2 FQNNGV come from the germline V gene. This CDR3 is 13 amino acids long. The germline V and J ends were trimmed by 2 bases and 5 bases, with 6 bases remaining between them. The CDR3 here is CASSLLGNEKLFF. As DNA, the CDR3 is TGTGCCAGCAGCTTACTTGGCAATGAAAAACTGTTTTTT. Supplemented by reference TRBV11-2 and TRBJ1-4, the full variable domain reads EAGVAQSPRYKIIEKRQSVAFWCNPISGHATLYWYQQILGQGPKLLIQFQNNGVVDDSQLPKDRFSAERLKGVDSTLKIQPAKLEDSAVYLCASSLLGNEKLFFGSGTQLSVL.

The V gene is TRBV30, the J gene TRBJ1-2; 10 bases map to TRBD1. The junction had 3 bases not matched to a gene; V was cut back by 3 bases and J by 8 bases. This CDR3 region has 12 residues. Germline lookup yields CDR1 GTSNPN and CDR2 SVGIG (reference sequence). CDR3: CAWSGQGEGYTF. CDR3 nucleotides: TGTGCCTGGAGCGGACAGGGGGAAGGCTACACCTTC.